This T cell receptor beta chain was observed in a study of immune evolution from preneoplasia to lung adenocarcinoma. Study at large: HLA loss of heterozygosity: roughly 6.4% AIS, about 15% MIA, 30% to 35% ADC, none AAH.

The CDR3 loop spans 14 amino acids. The germline CDR1 and CDR2 sequences are SGHTA and FQGNSA. Only in-frame clones appear in the TCRdb table, and some are missing; sequencing was by immunoSEQ multiplex PCR. Among more than 4,000 clones listed, roughly 86% were seen once. As to this clone: Germline and junction disagree at one end, which may indicate a read error.

H&E slides confirmed each diagnosis, reviewed by two pathologists independently. The chain couples TRBV7-2 to TRBJ2-3, with D possibly being TRBD2 (6 bases). Sequenced sample: FFPE minimally invasive lung adenocarcinoma tissue. The sequence derives from an older donor with lung adenocarcinoma. DNA for the CDR3: TGTGCCAGCAGCCTAGCGTCTAGCACAGATACGCAGTATTTT. This codes for CASSLASSTDTQYF.